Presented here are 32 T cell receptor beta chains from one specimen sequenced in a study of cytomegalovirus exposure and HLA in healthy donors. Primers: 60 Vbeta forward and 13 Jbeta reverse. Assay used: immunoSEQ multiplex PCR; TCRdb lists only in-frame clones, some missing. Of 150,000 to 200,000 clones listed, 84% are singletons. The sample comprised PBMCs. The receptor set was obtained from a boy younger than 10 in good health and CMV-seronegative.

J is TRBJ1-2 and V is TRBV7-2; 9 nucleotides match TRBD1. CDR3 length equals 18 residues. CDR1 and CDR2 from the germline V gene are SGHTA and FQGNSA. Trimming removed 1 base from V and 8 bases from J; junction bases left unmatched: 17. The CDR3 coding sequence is TGTGCCAGCAGCTTAGTTCGGGGGGCGGACAGGGGCGGCAAGGGCTACACCTTC. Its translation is CASSLVRGADRGGKGYTF.

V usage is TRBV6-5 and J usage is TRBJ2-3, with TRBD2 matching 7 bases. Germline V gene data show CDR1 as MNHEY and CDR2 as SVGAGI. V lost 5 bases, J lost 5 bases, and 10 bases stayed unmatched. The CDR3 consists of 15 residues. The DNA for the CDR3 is TGTGCCAGCAGTGGTGATAGGACTAGAGGAGATACGCAGTATTTT. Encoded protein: CASSGDRTRGDTQYF.

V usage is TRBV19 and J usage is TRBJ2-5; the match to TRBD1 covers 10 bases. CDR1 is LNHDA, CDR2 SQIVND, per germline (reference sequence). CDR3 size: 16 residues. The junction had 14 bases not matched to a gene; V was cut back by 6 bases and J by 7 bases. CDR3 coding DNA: TGTGCCAGTAGCCAGGGACAGGGGACGTTCGGGGGGACCCAGTACTTC. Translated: CASSQGQGTFGGTQYF. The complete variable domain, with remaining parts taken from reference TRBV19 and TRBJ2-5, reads DGGITQSPKYLFRKEGQNVTLSCEQNLNHDAMYWYRQDPGQGLRLIYYSQIVNDFQKGDIAEGYSVSREKKESFPLTVTSAQKNPTAFYLCASSQGQGTFGGTQYFGPGTRLLVL.

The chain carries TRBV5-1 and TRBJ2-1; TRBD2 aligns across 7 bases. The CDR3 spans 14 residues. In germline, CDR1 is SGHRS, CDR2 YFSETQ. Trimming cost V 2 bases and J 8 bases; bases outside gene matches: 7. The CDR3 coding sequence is TGCGCCAGCAGCTTTGGTAGCGGGTCCGATGAGCAGTTCTTC. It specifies CASSFGSGSDEQFF.

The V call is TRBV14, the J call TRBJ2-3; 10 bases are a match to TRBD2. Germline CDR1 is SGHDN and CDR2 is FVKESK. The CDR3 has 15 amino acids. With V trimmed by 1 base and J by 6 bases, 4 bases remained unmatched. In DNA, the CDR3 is TGTGCCAGCAGCCAAGTGCTAGCGGGAGTCGATACGCAGTATTTT. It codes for CASSQVLAGVDTQYF.

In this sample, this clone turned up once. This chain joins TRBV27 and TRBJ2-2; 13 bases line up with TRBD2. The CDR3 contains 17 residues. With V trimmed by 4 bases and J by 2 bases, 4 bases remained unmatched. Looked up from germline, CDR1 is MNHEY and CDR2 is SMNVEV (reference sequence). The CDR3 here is CASSWGLAGSNTGELFF. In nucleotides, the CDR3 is TGTGCCAGCAGTTGGGGACTAGCGGGATCTAACACCGGGGAGCTGTTTTTT.

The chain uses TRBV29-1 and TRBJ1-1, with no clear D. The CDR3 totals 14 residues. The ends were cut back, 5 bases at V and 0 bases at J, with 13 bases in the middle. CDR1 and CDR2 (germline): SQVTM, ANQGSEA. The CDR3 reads CSVSGDPMNTEAFF. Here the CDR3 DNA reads TGCAGCGTTTCGGGAGACCCTATGAACACTGAAGCTTTCTTT.

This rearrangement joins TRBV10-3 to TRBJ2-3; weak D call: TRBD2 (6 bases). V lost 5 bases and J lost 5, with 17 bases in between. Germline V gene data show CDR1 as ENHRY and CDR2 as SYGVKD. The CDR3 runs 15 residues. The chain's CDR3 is CAISYGGEKGDTQYF. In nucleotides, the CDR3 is TGTGCCATCAGTTATGGAGGGGAAAAGGGAGATACGCAGTATTTT.

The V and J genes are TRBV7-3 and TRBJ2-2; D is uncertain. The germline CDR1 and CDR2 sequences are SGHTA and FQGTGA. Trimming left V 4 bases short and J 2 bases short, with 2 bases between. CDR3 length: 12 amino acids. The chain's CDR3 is CASSSNTGELFF. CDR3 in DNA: TGTGCCAGCAGCTCTAACACCGGGGAGCTGTTTTTT.

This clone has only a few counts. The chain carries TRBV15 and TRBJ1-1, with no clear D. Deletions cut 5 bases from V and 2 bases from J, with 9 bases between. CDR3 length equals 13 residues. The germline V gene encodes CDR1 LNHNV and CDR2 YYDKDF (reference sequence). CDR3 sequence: CATSLTDNTEAFF. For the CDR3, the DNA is TGTGCCACCAGCCTAACAGACAACACTGAAGCTTTCTTT.

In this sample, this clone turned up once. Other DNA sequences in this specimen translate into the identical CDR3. The CDR3 protein is CASSRQGMNTEAFF. As DNA, the CDR3 is TGTGCCAGCAGTCGCCAGGGGATGAACACTGAAGCTTTCTTT. This rearrangement joins TRBV7-2 to TRBJ1-1, with D perhaps matching TRBD1 (6 bases). Germline V lookup: CDR1 SGHTA, CDR2 FQGNSA. Trimming shortened V by 6 bases and J by 0 bases, and 11 bases separated the two germline ends. The CDR3 runs to 14 residues.

In DNA, the CDR3 is TGTGCCAGCACCCCACAGGCGGGGGAAATGAACACTGAAGCTTTCTTT. This gives the protein CASTPQAGEMNTEAFF. This chain connects TRBV27 to TRBJ1-1; possible D gene TRBD1, 5 bases. Germline CDR1 is MNHEY and CDR2 is SMNVEV (reference sequence). Between the trimmed V and J ends, which lost 7 bases and 0 bases, there was a span of 18 bases. CDR3 length: 16 amino acids.

The CDR3 sequence is CASSHSGGTMNTEAFF. DNA for the CDR3: TGTGCCAGCAGCCACTCAGGGGGGACCATGAACACTGAAGCTTTCTTT. V usage is TRBV2 and J usage is TRBJ1-1; TRBD1 aligns across 7 bases. V was pared by 6 bases and J by 0 bases, with 10 bases of the junction left unmatched. From germline, CDR1 is SNHLY and CDR2 FYNNEI. The CDR3 covers 16 residues.

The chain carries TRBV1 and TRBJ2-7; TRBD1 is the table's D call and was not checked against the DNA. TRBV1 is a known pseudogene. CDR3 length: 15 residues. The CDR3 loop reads CTSSQAHRGTYEQYF. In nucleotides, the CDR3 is TGCACCAGCAGCCAAGCCCACAGGGGTACCTACGAGCAGTACTTC.

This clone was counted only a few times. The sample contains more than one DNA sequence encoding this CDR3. Here the CDR3 DNA reads TGTGCCAGTAGTATTGACAGGGGGAACTATGGCTACACCTTC. Translating gives CASSIDRGNYGYTF. The genes are TRBV19 and TRBJ1-2; 9 nucleotides agree with TRBD1. CDR3 length equals 14 residues. V gave up 3 bases and J gave up 2 bases; unmatched junction bases: 1. Germline loops: CDR1 LNHDA, CDR2 SQIVND (reference sequence). The full variable domain, with the rest looked up from reference TRBV19 and TRBJ1-2, is DGGITQSPKYLFRKEGQNVTLSCEQNLNHDAMYWYRQDPGQGLRLIYYSQIVNDFQKGDIAEGYSVSREKKESFPLTVTSAQKNPTAFYLCASSIDRGNYGYTFGSGTRLTVV.

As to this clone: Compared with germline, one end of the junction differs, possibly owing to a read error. DNA for the CDR3: TGTGCCAGCAGGTTGGGACCGGGAGAGACCCAGTACTTC. Amino acid sequence: CASRLGPGETQYF. This sequence joins TRBV5-4 and TRBJ2-5; D is perhaps TRBD1 or TRBD2 (5 bases each). The CDR3 loop spans 13 amino acids. From germline, CDR1 is SGHNT and CDR2 YYREEE (reference sequence).

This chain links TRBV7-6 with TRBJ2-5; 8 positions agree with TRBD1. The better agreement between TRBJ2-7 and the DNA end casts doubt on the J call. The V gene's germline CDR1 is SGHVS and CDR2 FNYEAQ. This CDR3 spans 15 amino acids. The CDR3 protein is CASSLAAGGNYEQYF. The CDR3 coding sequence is TGTGCCAGCAGCTTAGCGGCAGGGGGCAACTACGAGCAGTACTTC.

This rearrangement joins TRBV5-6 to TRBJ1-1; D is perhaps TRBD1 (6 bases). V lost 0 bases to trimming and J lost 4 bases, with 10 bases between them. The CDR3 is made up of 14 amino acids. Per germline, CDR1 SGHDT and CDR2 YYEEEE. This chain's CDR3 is CASSLAPQGTEAFF. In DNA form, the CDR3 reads TGTGCCAGCAGCTTGGCCCCACAGGGCACTGAAGCTTTCTTT.

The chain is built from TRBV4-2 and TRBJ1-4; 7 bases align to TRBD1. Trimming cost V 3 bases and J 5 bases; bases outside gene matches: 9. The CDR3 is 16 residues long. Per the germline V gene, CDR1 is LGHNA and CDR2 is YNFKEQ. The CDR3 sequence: CASSQGGQARNEKLFF. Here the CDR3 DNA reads TGTGCCAGCAGCCAGGGCGGACAGGCTAGGAATGAAAAACTGTTTTTT.

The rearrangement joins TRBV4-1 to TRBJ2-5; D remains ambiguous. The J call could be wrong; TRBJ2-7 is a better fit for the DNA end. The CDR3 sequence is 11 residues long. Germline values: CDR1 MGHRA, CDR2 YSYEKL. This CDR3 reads CASSQDSEQYF. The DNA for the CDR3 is TGCGCCAGCAGCCAAGATAGCGAGCAGTACTTC.

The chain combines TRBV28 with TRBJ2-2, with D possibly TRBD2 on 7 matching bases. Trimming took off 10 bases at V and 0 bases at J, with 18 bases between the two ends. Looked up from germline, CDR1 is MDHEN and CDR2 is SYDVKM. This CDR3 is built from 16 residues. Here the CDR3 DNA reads TGTGCCAAACCGAGGGGGGGCCCTACGAACACCGGGGAGCTGTTTTTT. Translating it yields CAKPRGGPTNTGELFF.

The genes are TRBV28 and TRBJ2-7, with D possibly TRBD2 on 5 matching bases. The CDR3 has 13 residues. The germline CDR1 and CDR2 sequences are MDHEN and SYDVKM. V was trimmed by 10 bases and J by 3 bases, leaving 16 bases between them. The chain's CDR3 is CATTRTQFYEQYF. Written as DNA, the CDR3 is TGTGCCACTACGAGGACTCAATTCTACGAGCAGTACTTC.

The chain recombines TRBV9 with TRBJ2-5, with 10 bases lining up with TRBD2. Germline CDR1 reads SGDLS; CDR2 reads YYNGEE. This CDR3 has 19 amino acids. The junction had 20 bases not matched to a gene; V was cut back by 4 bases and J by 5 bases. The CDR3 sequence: CASSPKAEEGSGRVETQYF. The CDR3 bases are TGTGCCAGCAGCCCAAAGGCGGAGGAAGGGAGCGGGAGGGTGGAGACCCAGTACTTC. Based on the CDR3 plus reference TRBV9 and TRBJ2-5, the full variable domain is DSGVTQTPKHLITATGQRVTLRCSPRSGDLSVYWYQQSLDQGLQFLIQYYNGEERAKGNILERFSAQQFPDLHSELNLSSLELGDSALYFCASSPKAEEGSGRVETQYFGPGTRLLVL.

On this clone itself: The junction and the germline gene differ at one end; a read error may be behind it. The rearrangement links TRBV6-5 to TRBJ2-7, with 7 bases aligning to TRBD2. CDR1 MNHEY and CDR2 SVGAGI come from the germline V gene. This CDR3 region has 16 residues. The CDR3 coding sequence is TGTGCCAGCAGTTCCCATCCGGGGCGGGAGAAACCCCGACCTGTCTTC. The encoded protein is CASSSHPGREKPRPVF.

In DNA, the CDR3 is TGTGCCAGCAGTTCCGGGTATACCTACGAGCAGTACTTC. Residues: CASSSGYTYEQYF. The chain has TRBV6-5 and TRBJ2-7; D uncertain. The CDR3 runs 13 residues. Trimming left V 4 bases short and J 2 bases short, with 9 bases between. CDR1 is MNHEY, CDR2 SVGAGI, per germline.

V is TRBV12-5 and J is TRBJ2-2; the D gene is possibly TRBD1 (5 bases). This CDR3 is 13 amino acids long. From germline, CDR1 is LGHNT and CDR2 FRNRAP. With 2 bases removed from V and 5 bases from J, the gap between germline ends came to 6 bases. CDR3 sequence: CASGLSGTGELFF. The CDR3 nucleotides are TGTGCTAGTGGTTTGTCAGGGACCGGGGAGCTGTTTTTT.

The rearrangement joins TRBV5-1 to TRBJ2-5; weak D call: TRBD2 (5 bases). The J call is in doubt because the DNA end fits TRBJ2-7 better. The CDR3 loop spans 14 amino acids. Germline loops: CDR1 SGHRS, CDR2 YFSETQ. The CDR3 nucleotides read TGCGCCAGCAGCTTGGCTGGGAGCTCCTACGAGCAGTACTTC. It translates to CASSLAGSSYEQYF.

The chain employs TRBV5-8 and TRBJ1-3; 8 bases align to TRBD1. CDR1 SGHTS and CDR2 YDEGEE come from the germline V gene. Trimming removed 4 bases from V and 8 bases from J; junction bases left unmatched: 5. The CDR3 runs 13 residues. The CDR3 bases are TGTGCCAGCAGCATCGGGACAGGCGACACCATATATTTT. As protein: CASSIGTGDTIYF. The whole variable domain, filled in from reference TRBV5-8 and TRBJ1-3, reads EAGVTQSPTHLIKTRGQQATLRCSPISGHTSVYWYQQALGLGLQFLLWYDEGEERNRGNFPPRFSGRQFPNYSSELNVNALELEDSALYLCASSIGTGDTIYFGEGSWLTVV.

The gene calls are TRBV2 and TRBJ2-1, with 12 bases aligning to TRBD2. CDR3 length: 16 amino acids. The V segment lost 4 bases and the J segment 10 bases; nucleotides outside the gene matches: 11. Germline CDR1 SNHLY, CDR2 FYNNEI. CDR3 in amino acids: CASSGGTSGLVGEQFF. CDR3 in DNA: TGTGCCAGCAGTGGGGGGACTAGCGGGCTGGTAGGGGAGCAGTTCTTC.

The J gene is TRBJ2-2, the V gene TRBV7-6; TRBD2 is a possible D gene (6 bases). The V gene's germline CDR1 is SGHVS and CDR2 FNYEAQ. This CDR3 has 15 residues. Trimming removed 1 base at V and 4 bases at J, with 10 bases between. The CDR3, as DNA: TGTGCCAGCAGCTTAGGCGGGAAGATCACCGGGGAGCTGTTTTTT. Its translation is CASSLGGKITGELFF.

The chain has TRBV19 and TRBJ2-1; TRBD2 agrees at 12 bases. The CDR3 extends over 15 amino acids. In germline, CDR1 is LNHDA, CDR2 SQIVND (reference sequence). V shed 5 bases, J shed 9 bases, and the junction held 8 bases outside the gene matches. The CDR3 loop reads CASSHTSGRTIEQFF. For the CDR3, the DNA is TGTGCCAGTAGTCATACTAGCGGGAGGACGATTGAGCAGTTCTTC. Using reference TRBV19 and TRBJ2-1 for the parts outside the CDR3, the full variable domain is DGGITQSPKYLFRKEGQNVTLSCEQNLNHDAMYWYRQDPGQGLRLIYYSQIVNDFQKGDIAEGYSVSREKKESFPLTVTSAQKNPTAFYLCASSHTSGRTIEQFFGPGTRLTVL.

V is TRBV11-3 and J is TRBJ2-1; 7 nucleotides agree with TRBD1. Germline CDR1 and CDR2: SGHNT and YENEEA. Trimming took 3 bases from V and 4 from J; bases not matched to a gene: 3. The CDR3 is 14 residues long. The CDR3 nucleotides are TGTGCCAGCAGCTTTGGGACAGCGTACAATGAGCAGTTCTTC. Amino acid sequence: CASSFGTAYNEQFF.